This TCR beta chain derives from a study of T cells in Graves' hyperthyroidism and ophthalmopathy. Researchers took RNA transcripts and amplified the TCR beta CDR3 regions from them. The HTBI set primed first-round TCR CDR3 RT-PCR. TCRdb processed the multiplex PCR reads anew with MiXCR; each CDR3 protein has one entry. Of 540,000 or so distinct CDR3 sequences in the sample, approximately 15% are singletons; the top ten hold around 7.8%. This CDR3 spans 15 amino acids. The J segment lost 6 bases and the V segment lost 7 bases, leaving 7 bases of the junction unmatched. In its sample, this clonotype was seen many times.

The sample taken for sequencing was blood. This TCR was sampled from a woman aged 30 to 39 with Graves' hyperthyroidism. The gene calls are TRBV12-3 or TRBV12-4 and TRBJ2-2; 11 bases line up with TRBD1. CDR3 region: CASISGTGGSGELFF. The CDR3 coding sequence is TGTGCCAGCATTTCCGGGACAGGGGGATCCGGGGAGCTGTTTTTT.